These 29 T cell receptor beta chains share one sample of origin, sequenced in a study of early T cells in non-severe SARS-CoV-2 infection. Using its own MiXCR run on the 5' RACE reads, TCRdb lists one record per CDR3 protein. The sample lists tens of thousands of distinct CDR3 sequences; 7.5% to 9% were seen once. The sequenced sample was whole blood, obtained at baseline. Source of these receptors: an adult who was a healthcare worker with PCR-confirmed SARS-CoV-2 infection or an uninfected control (not recorded which).

The chain is built from TRBV6-1 and TRBJ2-1; D call uncertain. Germline V gene sequence: CDR1 MNHNS, CDR2 SASEGT. CDR3 length equals 15 residues. Trimming took 0 bases from V and 2 from J, leaving 8 bases between them. As DNA, the CDR3 is TGTGCCAGCAGTGAAGCGCCTCGGACCTACAATGAGCAGTTCTTC. Translating it yields CASSEAPRTYNEQFF.

This clonotype was seen ten or more times. The chain combines TRBV4-1 with TRBJ2-1; 8 bases are shared with TRBD2. CDR3 length: 15 residues. V lost 0 bases, J lost 7 bases, and 5 bases stayed unmatched. Germline CDR1 is MGHRA and CDR2 is YSYEKL. The CDR3 region is CASSQEYSGVNEQFF. The CDR3, as DNA: TGCGCCAGCAGCCAAGAGTATAGCGGGGTAAATGAGCAGTTCTTC.

V gene TRBV7-9 combines with J gene TRBJ2-3; 10 bases line up with TRBD2. With 5 bases clipped from V and 2 bases from J, the junction kept 7 bases outside the gene matches. The V gene's germline CDR1 is SEHNR and CDR2 FQNEAQ (reference sequence). The CDR3 sequence is 16 residues long. The CDR3 nucleotides are TGTGCCAGCAGCAAGCGGGAGGGCCCCGACACAGATACGCAGTATTTT. It yields the protein CASSKREGPDTDTQYF.

This clonotype has only a few counts. A junction boundary mismatches the germline segment, possibly from a read error. V and J are TRBV5-4 and TRBJ2-7; TRBD2 aligns across 7 bases. Germline CDR1 SGHNT, CDR2 YYREEE (reference sequence). The CDR3 sequence is 14 residues long. The CDR3 is CANSGVPGRSEQYF. The DNA of the CDR3 is TGTGCCAACAGCGGGGTGCCAGGGAGATCGGAGCAGTACTTC.

V and J are TRBV6-5 and TRBJ2-7, with TRBD1 as a possible D gene (5 bases). Germline V gene lookup returns CDR1 MNHEY and CDR2 SVGAGI. The CDR3 extends over 12 amino acids. The germline V and J ends were trimmed by 7 bases and 0 bases, with 7 bases remaining between them. The CDR3 sequence is CASTDISYEQYF. CDR3 DNA sequence: TGTGCCAGCACGGACATCTCCTACGAGCAGTACTTC.

The table lists this clonotype with a few counts. The gene calls are TRBV9 and TRBJ2-3; D is unresolved. V shed 3 bases and J shed 3 bases, with 8 bases lying between them. CDR1 is SGDLS, CDR2 YYNGEE, per germline. There are 13 residues in the CDR3. The CDR3 protein is CASSADETDTQYF. In DNA, the CDR3 is TGTGCCAGCAGCGCGGATGAGACAGATACGCAGTATTTT.

This chain connects TRBV19 to TRBJ2-1, with 10 bases identical to TRBD2. The CDR3 is made up of 15 amino acids. Trimming at V came to 5 bases and at J to 8 bases, leaving 9 bases not matched to a gene. The germline CDR1 and CDR2 sequences are LNHDA and SQIVND (reference sequence). The CDR3 DNA is TGTGCCAGTAGTCCTTCTAGCGGGAGTGGCCATGAGCAGTTCTTC. It yields the protein CASSPSSGSGHEQFF.

This clonotype was observed at least ten times. The junction shows a germline mismatch at one end, possibly a read error. The V and J genes are TRBV6-4 and TRBJ2-3, with D uncertain. CDR1 MRHNA and CDR2 SNTAGT come from the germline V gene. This CDR3 has 13 residues. This CDR3 reads CASSHSSEDTQYF. In DNA, the CDR3 is TGTGCCAGCAGTCACTCATCAGAAGATACGCAGTATTTT.

This clonotype showed up many times. The CDR3 DNA is TGTGCCAGCAGCCAGGATTACCTGGGGTATATCGAGAACTATGGCTACACCTTC. Translating it yields CASSQDYLGYIENYGYTF. This chain connects TRBV4-2 to TRBJ1-2; D unresolved. In germline, CDR1 is LGHNA, CDR2 YNFKEQ. Trimming removed 3 bases at V and 2 bases at J, with 22 bases between. This CDR3 spans 18 amino acids.

The rearrangement links TRBV7-3 to TRBJ2-5; 13 bases line up with TRBD2. Germline CDR1 SGHTA, CDR2 FQGTGA. V lost 5 bases to trimming and J lost 5 bases; unmatched junction nucleotides: 8. The CDR3 is 16 amino acids. The CDR3: CASSARGLAGDETQYF. The CDR3, as DNA: TGTGCCAGCAGCGCACGTGGACTAGCGGGGGACGAGACCCAGTACTTC.

The chain uses TRBV11-2 and TRBJ2-7; no firm D call. The CDR3 consists of 14 residues. The V gene's germline CDR1 is SGHAT and CDR2 FQNNGV. V gave up 3 bases and J gave up 1 base, with 10 bases separating them. CDR3 nucleotides: TGTGCCAGCAGCTTGAATGCCGGTTCCTACGAGCAGTACTTC. Protein product: CASSLNAGSYEQYF.

V usage is TRBV2 and J usage is TRBJ2-3; no reliable D call. The CDR3 sequence is 14 residues long. Trimming removed 7 bases from V and 0 bases from J, with 11 bases in between. CDR1 SNHLY and CDR2 FYNNEI come from the germline V gene. CDR3 amino acids: CASNPQPSTDTQYF. DNA for the CDR3: TGTGCCAGCAACCCCCAACCCAGCACAGATACGCAGTATTTT. The variable domain in full, completed from reference TRBV2 and TRBJ2-3, reads EPEVTQTPSHQVTQMGQEVILRCVPISNHLYFYWYRQILGQKVEFLVSFYNNEISEKSEIFDDQFSVERPDGSNFTLKIRSTKLEDSAMYFCASNPQPSTDTQYFGPGTRLTVL.

This clonotype has just a few counts. This chain uses TRBV7-8 with TRBJ2-2; 8 bases fit TRBD1. V lost 4 bases, J lost 1 base, and 8 bases stayed unmatched. There are 17 residues in the CDR3. In germline, CDR1 is SGHVS, CDR2 FQNEAQ. CDR3 region: CASSSRTGLLNTGELFF. The CDR3 bases are TGTGCCAGCAGCTCCCGGACAGGGTTACTGAACACCGGGGAGCTGTTTTTT.

The V and J genes are TRBV30 and TRBJ2-1, with D perhaps TRBD2 (5 bases). Trimming removed 3 bases from V and 0 bases from J, with 15 bases in between. The CDR3 consists of 16 residues. The germline V gene encodes CDR1 GTSNPN and CDR2 SVGIG (reference sequence). In DNA form, the CDR3 reads TGTGCCTGGAGGCAAGCCGGGGTTAGCTCCTACAATGAGCAGTTCTTC. As protein: CAWRQAGVSSYNEQFF.

The sample holds many counts of this clonotype. The chain links TRBV20-1 to TRBJ1-1; D is perhaps TRBD1 (6 bases). Germline V gene sequence: CDR1 DFQATT, CDR2 SNEGSKA (reference sequence). The CDR3 extends over 13 amino acids. Deletions cut 4 bases from V and 4 bases from J, with 13 bases between. CDR3 bases: TGCAGTGCTATATCCACAGGGCTCACTGAAGCTTTCTTT. Its protein is CSAISTGLTEAFF.

This sequence joins TRBV10-1 and TRBJ2-5; TRBD1 or TRBD2 may be the D gene (5 bases each). The CDR3 is 16 residues long. V lost 3 bases, J lost 2 bases, and 16 bases lay in between. CDR1 and CDR2 from the germline V gene are WNHNN and SYGVQD (reference sequence). CDR3: CASSEYRGLGQETQYF. Written as DNA, the CDR3 is TGCGCCAGCAGTGAATATCGGGGCCTGGGACAAGAGACCCAGTACTTC.

In this sample, this clonotype turned up a few times. The chain recombines TRBV5-1 with TRBJ2-7, with D perhaps matching TRBD2 (6 bases). The CDR3 extends over 15 amino acids. Germline lookup yields CDR1 SGHRS and CDR2 YFSETQ. The ends were cut back, 4 bases at V and 2 bases at J, with 16 bases in the middle. This CDR3 reads CASSPGVGPTYEQYF. As DNA, the CDR3 is TGCGCCAGCAGCCCGGGGGTAGGTCCTACCTACGAGCAGTACTTC.

The V call is TRBV20-1, the J call TRBJ2-2; 9 nucleotides agree with TRBD2. V trimming: 3 bases; J trimming: 10 bases; junction bases outside the gene matches: 18. CDR3 length: 17 residues. Germline CDR1 reads DFQATT; CDR2 reads SNEGSKA (reference sequence). The CDR3 DNA sequence: TGCAGTGCTAGCGTTGGCCCGCTTAGCGGGAGCGCCGTGGAGCTGTTTTTT. It codes for CSASVGPLSGSAVELFF.

This rearrangement joins TRBV11-2 to TRBJ2-4; D is possibly TRBD2 (7 bases). The V end lost 1 base, the J end lost 0 bases, and 13 bases lay between the germline ends. This CDR3 region has 17 residues. In germline, CDR1 is SGHAT, CDR2 FQNNGV. The CDR3 sequence: CASSLVGGARAKNIQYF. CDR3 in DNA: TGTGCCAGCAGCTTAGTTGGGGGGGCGCGAGCCAAAAACATTCAGTACTTC. Filled out from reference TRBV11-2 and TRBJ2-4, the complete variable domain reads EAGVAQSPRYKIIEKRQSVAFWCNPISGHATLYWYQQILGQGPKLLIQFQNNGVVDDSQLPKDRFSAERLKGVDSTLKIQPAKLEDSAVYLCASSLVGGARAKNIQYFGAGTRLSVL.

The chain links TRBV24-1 to TRBJ2-1; 10 bases line up with TRBD2. The J segment lost 6 bases and the V segment lost 4 bases, leaving 2 bases of the junction unmatched. The germline V gene encodes CDR1 KGHDR and CDR2 SFDVKD. The CDR3 has 14 residues. The CDR3 nucleotides are TGTGCCACCAGTGAGTCTAGCGGGAGCAATGAGCAGTTCTTC. Translating gives CATSESSGSNEQFF.

This chain joins TRBV18 and TRBJ1-6; D is ambiguous. V lost 3 bases and J lost 5, with 5 bases in between. This CDR3 has 13 amino acids. CDR1 is KGHSH, CDR2 LQKENI, per germline. The CDR3 region has the DNA TGTGCCAGCTCACCGATGCATAATTCACCCCTCCACTTT. Translated: CASSPMHNSPLHF.

The chain is built from TRBV5-1 and TRBJ2-7; no clear D. The germline V gene encodes CDR1 SGHRS and CDR2 YFSETQ. The V and J ends lost 4 bases and 4 bases respectively, with 9 bases between them. The CDR3 extends over 12 amino acids. The CDR3 protein is CASSNLQYEQYF. CDR3 bases: TGCGCCAGCAGCAACCTGCAGTACGAGCAGTACTTC.

In its sample, this clonotype was seen many times. The V call is TRBV14, the J call TRBJ2-5; a possible D gene is TRBD2 (5 bases). V was pared by 1 base and J by 2 bases, with 8 bases between. CDR3 length: 14 amino acids. Germline CDR1 is SGHDN and CDR2 is FVKESK. CDR3 nucleotides: TGTGCCAGCAGCCAAGGAGGGTTACAAGAGACCCAGTACTTC. Protein sequence: CASSQGGLQETQYF. Full variable domain (rest looked up from reference TRBV14 and TRBJ2-5): EAGVTQFPSHSVIEKGQTVTLRCDPISGHDNLYWYRRVMGKEIKFLLHFVKESKQDESGMPNNRFLAERTGGTYSTLKVQPAELEDSGVYFCASSQGGLQETQYFGPGTRLLVL.

There are many counts of this clonotype. The junction and the germline gene differ at one end; a read error may be behind it. The rearrangement joins TRBV7-6 to TRBJ2-7, with 9 bases matching TRBD2. The CDR3 is made up of 13 amino acids. Germline V gene lookup returns CDR1 SGHVS and CDR2 FNYEAQ. CDR3 protein: CASSLEFSGSTIF. The CDR3 region has the DNA TGTGCCAGCAGCTTAGAGTTTAGCGGGAGCACTATCTTC.

The chain recombines TRBV3-2 with TRBJ2-7. TRBV3-2 is given as a pseudogene. This CDR3 has 14 amino acids. The CDR3 DNA reads TGTGCCAGCAGCCAAGTCTTCGACCCCTACGAGCAGTACTTC. Translated, it gives CASSQVFDPYEQYF.

Judged by abundance, this clonotype is medium-sized. J is TRBJ1-1 and V is TRBV12-3 or TRBV12-4; TRBD1 matches at 7 bases. With 1 base clipped from V and 5 bases from J, the junction kept 1 base outside the gene matches. The CDR3 loop spans 13 amino acids. The CDR3 reads CASSLGRGTEAFF. CDR3 in DNA: TGTGCCAGCAGTTTAGGCAGGGGGACTGAAGCTTTCTTT.

This rearrangement joins TRBV7-9 to TRBJ2-7; 9 nucleotides line up with TRBD1. This CDR3 has 16 residues. J lost 4 bases, V lost 5 bases, and 12 bases had no gene match. Germline-derived CDR1 and CDR2 are SEHNR and FQNEAQ (reference sequence). CDR3 protein: CASSEGQGLSLYEQYF. CDR3 coding DNA: TGTGCCAGCAGCGAGGGACAGGGTCTCTCACTTTACGAGCAGTACTTC.

A few counts support this clonotype. V is TRBV7-9 and J is TRBJ1-2, with 7 bases that match TRBD1. CDR3 length equals 15 residues. Germline CDR1 reads SEHNR; CDR2 reads FQNEAQ (reference sequence). After removal of 4 bases from V and 5 bases from J, the junction contained 10 bases not matched to a gene. The CDR3 loop reads CASSYLGQKSYGYTF. For the CDR3, the DNA is TGTGCCAGCAGCTATCTGGGACAGAAGTCTTATGGCTACACCTTC.

The V and J genes are TRBV30 and TRBJ2-3; D is perhaps TRBD2 (6 bases). Looked up from germline, CDR1 is GTSNPN and CDR2 is SVGIG (reference sequence). Trimming took 0 bases from V and 2 from J, leaving 12 bases between them. CDR3 length equals 15 residues. The CDR3, as DNA: TGTGCCTGGAGTGTAGGTACGGACTACACAGATACGCAGTATTTT. This gives the protein CAWSVGTDYTDTQYF.